This T cell receptor beta chain was identified in a study of shared clonotypes between healthy human individuals. General observations from the study: Generation of non-shared clonotypes was less probable than generation of clonotypes shared by all four donors. Enrolling few donors narrowed the genetic and exposure-history diversity that was represented. Inspection by rarefaction showed sorted-subset sequencing to be incomplete despite large depth.

Genomic DNA of every subset was divided equally among multiple immunoSEQ plates. TCRdb's copy holds only in-frame clones and misses some; the assay was immunoSEQ multiplex PCR. The data contain about 2,500,000 clones, 85% to 95% of them singletons. Trimming stripped 0 bases from V and 0 bases from J, with 2 bases between. CDR3 size: 13 residues. The germline V gene encodes CDR1 WSHSY and CDR2 SAAADI. Of note for this clone: Its cognate antigen is unknown.

The sequence was collected from a man between 18 and 29 years old in good health. Input material: naive CD4+ T cells sorted from blood. Subset in this sample: CD45RA+ positively selected. The chain uses TRBV10-2 and TRBJ2-5; D gene uncertain. This CDR3 is CASSESDQETQYF. The DNA for the CDR3 is TGCGCCAGCAGTGAGTCTGACCAAGAGACCCAGTACTTC.